This TCR beta chain derives from a study of shared clonotypes between healthy human individuals. The study, taken as a whole, reports: Naive CD4 clonotypes overlapped across a few donors at about 5.3%. The study's rarefaction showed incomplete sorted-subset sequencing despite large depth. Generally, estimated richness proved larger in naive subsets than it did in memory subsets.

Terminally differentiated effector memory CD45RA+ cells were excluded by CCR7 positive selection of CD45RO-negative cells. V was pared by 5 bases and J by 8 bases, with 13 bases of the junction left unmatched. The CDR3 consists of 15 residues. Germline assignment: CDR1 SGDLS and CDR2 YYNGEE. In regard to this clone: Its target is unknown.

Only in-frame clones appear in the TCRdb table, and some are missing; sequencing was by immunoSEQ multiplex PCR. The sample carries millions of clones, about 93% recorded once. The sequenced sample consisted of naive CD8+ T cells from PBMCs. The chain employs TRBV9 and TRBJ2-1; 7 nucleotides agree with TRBD2. The TCR originated in a man aged 18 to 35 in good health. Some clones in this sample may be carry-over from other donors' samples. CDR3 sequence reads: CASSRTRSEVDEQFF. In DNA, the CDR3 is TGTGCCAGCAGTCGGACTAGATCCGAGGTCGATGAGCAGTTCTTC.